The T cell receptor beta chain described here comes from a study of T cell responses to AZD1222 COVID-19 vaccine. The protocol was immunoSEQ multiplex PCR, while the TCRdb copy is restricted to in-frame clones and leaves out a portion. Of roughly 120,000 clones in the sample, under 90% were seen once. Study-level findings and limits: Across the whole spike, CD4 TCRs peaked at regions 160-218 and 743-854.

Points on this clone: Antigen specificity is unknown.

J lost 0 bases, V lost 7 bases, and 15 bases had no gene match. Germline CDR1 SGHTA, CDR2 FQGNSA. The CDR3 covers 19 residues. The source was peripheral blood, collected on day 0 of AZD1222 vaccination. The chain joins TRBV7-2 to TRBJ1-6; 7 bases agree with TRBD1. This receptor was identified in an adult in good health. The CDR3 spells CASIPNPLGQSSYNSPLHF. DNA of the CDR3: TGTGCCAGCATACCGAACCCTTTGGGACAGAGCTCCTATAATTCACCCCTCCACTTT.